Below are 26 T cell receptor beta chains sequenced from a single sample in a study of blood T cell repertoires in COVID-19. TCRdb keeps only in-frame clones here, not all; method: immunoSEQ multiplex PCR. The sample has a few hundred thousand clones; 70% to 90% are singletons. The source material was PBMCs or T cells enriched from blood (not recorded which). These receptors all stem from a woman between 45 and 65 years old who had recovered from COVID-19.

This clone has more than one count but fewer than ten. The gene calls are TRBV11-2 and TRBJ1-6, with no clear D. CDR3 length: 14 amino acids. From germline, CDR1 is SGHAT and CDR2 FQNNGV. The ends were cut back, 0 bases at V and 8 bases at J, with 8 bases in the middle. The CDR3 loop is CASSLDSFDSPLHF. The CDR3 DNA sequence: TGTGCCAGCAGCTTAGACTCCTTTGATTCACCCCTCCACTTT.

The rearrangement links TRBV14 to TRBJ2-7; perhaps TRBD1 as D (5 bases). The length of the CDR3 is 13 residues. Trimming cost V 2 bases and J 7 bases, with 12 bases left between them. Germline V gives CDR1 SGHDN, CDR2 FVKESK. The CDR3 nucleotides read TGTGCCAGCAGCCAACCTGCAGGGCAGGAGCAGTACTTC. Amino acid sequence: CASSQPAGQEQYF.

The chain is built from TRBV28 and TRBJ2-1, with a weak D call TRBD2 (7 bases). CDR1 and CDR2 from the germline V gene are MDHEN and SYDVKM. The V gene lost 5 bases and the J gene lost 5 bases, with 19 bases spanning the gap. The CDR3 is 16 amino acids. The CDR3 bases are TGTGCCAGCAGTCCCCTAGGGGGGGGTCGCCACAATGAGCAGTTCTTC. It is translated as CASSPLGGGRHNEQFF.

The CDR3 loop is CASSSAGTSGRAYNEQFF. Written as DNA, the CDR3 is TGTGCCAGCAGCTCAGCGGGGACTAGCGGGAGGGCCTACAATGAGCAGTTCTTC. The rearrangement uses TRBV7-8 and TRBJ2-1; 16 positions agree with TRBD2. The CDR3 spans 18 residues. The ends lost 4 bases at V and 2 bases at J; junction bases unmatched: 5. CDR1 is SGHVS and CDR2 is FQNEAQ in the germline V gene.

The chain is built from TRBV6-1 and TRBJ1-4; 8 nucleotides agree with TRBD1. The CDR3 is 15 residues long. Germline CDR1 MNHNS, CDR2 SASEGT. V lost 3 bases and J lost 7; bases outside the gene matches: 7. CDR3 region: CASSDPRGQFEKLFF. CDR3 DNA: TGTGCCAGCAGTGACCCCAGGGGGCAGTTTGAAAAACTGTTTTTT.

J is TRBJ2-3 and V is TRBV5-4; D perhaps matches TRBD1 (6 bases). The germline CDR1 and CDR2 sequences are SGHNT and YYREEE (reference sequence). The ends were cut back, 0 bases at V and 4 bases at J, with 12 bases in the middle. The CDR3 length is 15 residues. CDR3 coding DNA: TGTGCCAGCAGCTTGGGGGGGACATCAGCAGATACGCAGTATTTT. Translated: CASSLGGTSADTQYF.

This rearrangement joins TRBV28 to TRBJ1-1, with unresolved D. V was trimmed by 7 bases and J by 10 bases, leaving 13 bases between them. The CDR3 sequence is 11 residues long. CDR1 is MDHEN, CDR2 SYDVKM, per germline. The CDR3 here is CASTGVQLAFF. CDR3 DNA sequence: TGTGCCAGCACAGGCGTCCAACTAGCTTTCTTT.

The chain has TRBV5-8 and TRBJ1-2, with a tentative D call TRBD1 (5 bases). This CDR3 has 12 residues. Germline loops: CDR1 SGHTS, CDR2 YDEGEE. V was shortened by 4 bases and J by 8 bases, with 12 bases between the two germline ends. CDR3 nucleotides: TGTGCCAGCAGCCTAGGGGAAAGGGGCTACACCTTC. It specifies CASSLGERGYTF.

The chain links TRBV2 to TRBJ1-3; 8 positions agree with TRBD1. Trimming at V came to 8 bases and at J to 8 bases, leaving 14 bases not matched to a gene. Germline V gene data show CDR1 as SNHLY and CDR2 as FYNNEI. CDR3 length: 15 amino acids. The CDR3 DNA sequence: TGTGCCAGCGACCCTGGCCAGGGGGCTTCATACACCATATATTTT. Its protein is CASDPGQGASYTIYF.

The CDR3 region is CASRGPAGMAGELFF. CDR3 coding DNA: TGTGCTAGTAGGGGTCCGGCGGGAATGGCCGGGGAGCTGTTTTTT. The V gene is TRBV12-5, the J gene TRBJ2-2, with D possibly matching TRBD2 (6 bases). The CDR3 is made up of 15 amino acids. Per germline, CDR1 LGHNT and CDR2 FRNRAP. V gave up 8 bases and J gave up 6 bases, with 19 bases separating them. Full variable domain (missing parts from reference TRBV12-5 and TRBJ2-2): DARVTQTPRHKVTEMGQEVTMRCQPILGHNTVFWYRQTMMQGLELLAYFRNRAPLDDSGMPKDRFSAEMPDATLATLKIQPSEPRDSAVYFCASRGPAGMAGELFFGEGSRLTVL.

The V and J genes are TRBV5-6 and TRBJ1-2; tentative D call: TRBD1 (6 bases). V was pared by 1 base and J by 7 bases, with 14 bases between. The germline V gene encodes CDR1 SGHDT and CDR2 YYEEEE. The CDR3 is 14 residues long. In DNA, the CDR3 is TGTGCCAGCAGCTTGCAGGGGTTGTTGGCTGGCTACACCTTC. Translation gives CASSLQGLLAGYTF.

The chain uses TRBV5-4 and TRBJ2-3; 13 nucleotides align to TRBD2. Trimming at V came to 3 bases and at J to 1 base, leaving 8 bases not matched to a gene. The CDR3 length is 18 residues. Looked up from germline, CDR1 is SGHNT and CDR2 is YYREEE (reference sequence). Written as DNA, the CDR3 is TGTGCCAGCAGCTACTGGACTAGCGGGAGTTCAGGCACAGATACGCAGTATTTT. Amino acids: CASSYWTSGSSGTDTQYF.

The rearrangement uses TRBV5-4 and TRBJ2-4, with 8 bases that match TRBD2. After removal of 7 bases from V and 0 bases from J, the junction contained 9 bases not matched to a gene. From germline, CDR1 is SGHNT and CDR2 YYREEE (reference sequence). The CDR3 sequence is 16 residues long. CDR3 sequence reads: CASGSQAGVAKNIQYF. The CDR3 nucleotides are TGTGCCAGCGGTTCCCAAGCGGGGGTAGCCAAAAACATTCAGTACTTC.

CDR3 region: CASSIRAGTGELFF. In nucleotides, the CDR3 is TGTGCCAGTAGTATCAGGGCGGGGACCGGGGAGCTGTTTTTT. V gene TRBV19 combines with J gene TRBJ2-2; possible D gene TRBD2, 6 bases. The CDR3 runs to 14 residues. Germline V gene lookup returns CDR1 LNHDA and CDR2 SQIVND (reference sequence). Trimming left V 3 bases short and J 5 bases short, with 10 bases between. Looking up the rest from reference TRBV19 and TRBJ2-2 gives the full variable domain: DGGITQSPKYLFRKEGQNVTLSCEQNLNHDAMYWYRQDPGQGLRLIYYSQIVNDFQKGDIAEGYSVSREKKESFPLTVTSAQKNPTAFYLCASSIRAGTGELFFGEGSRLTVL.

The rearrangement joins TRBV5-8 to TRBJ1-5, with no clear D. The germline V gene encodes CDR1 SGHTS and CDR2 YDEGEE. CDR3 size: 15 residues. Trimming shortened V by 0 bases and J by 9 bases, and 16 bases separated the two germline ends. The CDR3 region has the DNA TGTGCCAGCAGCTTGGGGCCAGGATACATGTCGCCCCAGCATTTT. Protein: CASSLGPGYMSPQHF.

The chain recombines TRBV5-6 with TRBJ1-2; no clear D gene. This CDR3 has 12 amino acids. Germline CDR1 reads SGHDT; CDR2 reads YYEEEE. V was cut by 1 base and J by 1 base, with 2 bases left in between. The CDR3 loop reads CASSLRNYGYTF. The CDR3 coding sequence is TGTGCCAGCAGCTTGCGTAACTATGGCTACACCTTC.

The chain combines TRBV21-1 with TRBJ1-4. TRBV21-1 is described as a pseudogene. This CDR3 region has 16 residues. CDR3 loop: CASSKGGGEPNEKLFF. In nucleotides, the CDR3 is TGTGCCAGCAGCAAAGGAGGGGGGGAACCTAATGAAAAACTGTTTTTT.

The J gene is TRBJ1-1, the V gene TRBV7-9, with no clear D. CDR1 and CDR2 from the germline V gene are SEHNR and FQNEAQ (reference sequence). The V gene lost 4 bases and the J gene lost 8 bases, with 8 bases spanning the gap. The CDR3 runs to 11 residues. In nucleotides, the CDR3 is TGTGCCAGCAGCTCCAATAGCGAAGCTTTCTTT. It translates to CASSSNSEAFF.

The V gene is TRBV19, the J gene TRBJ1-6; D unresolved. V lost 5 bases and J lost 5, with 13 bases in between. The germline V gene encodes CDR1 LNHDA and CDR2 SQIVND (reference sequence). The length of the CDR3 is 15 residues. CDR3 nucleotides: TGTGCCAGTAGTCAGGCTTTTATGGATAATTCACCCCTCCACTTT. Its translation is CASSQAFMDNSPLHF.

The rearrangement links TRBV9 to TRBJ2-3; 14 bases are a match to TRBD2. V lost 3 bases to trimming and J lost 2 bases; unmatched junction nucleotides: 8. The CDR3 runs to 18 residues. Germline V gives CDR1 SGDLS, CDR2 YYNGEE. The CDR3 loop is CASSARLAGGTNTDTQYF. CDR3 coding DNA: TGTGCCAGCAGCGCCCGACTAGCGGGAGGGACGAACACAGATACGCAGTATTTT.

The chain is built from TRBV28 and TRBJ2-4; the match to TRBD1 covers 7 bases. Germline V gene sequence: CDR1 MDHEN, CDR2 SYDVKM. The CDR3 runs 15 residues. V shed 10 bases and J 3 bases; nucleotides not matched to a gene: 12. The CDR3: CATGTVLRGKNIQYF. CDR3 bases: TGTGCCACAGGGACAGTTCTAAGGGGCAAAAACATTCAGTACTTC.

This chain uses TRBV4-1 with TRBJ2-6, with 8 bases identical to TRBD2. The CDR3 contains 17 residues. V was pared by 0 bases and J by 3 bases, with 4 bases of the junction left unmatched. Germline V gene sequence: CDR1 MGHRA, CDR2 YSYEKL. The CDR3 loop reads CASSQEGAGGGANVLTF. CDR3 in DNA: TGCGCCAGCAGCCAAGAAGGGGCGGGAGGTGGGGCCAACGTCCTGACTTTC.

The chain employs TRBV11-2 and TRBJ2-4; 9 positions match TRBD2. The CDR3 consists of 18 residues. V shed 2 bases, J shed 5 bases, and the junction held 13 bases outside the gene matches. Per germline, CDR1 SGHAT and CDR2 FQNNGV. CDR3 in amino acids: CASSLRPRGLAIENIQYF. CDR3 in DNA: TGTGCCAGCAGCTTACGCCCCCGAGGACTAGCGATCGAAAACATTCAGTACTTC.

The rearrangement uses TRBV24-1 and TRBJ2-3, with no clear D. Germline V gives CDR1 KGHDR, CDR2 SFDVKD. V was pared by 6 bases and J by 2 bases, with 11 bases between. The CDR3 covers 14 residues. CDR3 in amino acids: CATSRSRNTDTQYF. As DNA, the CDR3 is TGTGCCACCAGTCGTTCCAGGAACACAGATACGCAGTATTTT.

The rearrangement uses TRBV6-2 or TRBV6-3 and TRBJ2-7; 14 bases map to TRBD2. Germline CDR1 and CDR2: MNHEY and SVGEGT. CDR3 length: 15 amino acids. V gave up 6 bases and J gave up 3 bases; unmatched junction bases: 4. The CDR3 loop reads CASSPGTSGSYEQYF. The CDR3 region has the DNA TGTGCCAGCAGCCCCGGGACTAGCGGGAGCTACGAGCAGTACTTC.

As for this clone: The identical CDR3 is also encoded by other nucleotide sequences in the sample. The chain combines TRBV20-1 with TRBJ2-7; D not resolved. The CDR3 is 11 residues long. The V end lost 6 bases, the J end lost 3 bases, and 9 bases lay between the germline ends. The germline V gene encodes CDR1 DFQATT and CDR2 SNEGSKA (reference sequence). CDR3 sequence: CSAELIYEQYF. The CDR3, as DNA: TGCAGTGCCGAGTTGATCTACGAGCAGTACTTC.